This is a list of T cell receptor beta chains from one sample in a study of blood T cells in healthy people across ages. From the 5' RACE reads, TCRdb called clonotypes with MiXCR, one entry per CDR3 protein. The sample records 1.5 million to 2 million distinct CDR3 sequences, over 25% being singletons. The sequencing sample was made of blood. Receptor source: a woman in her twenties or thirties in good health. Each CDR3 is given without its conserved first and last residue.

V gene,J gene,CDR3 protein
TRBV12-3/TRBV12-4,TRBJ1-1,VSSSDVIEAF
TRBV3-1,TRBJ2-7,ASSGSVAPTYEQY
TRBV19,TRBJ2-1,ASSIGDRRNEQF
TRBV29-1,TRBJ1-2,SVERTGQRGYT
TRBV12-3/TRBV12-4,TRBJ1-1,ASSLERTGRPSEAF
TRBV7-2,TRBJ2-7,ANSLRREGYEQY
TRBV20-1,TRBJ1-2,SAAGQRNYGYT
TRBV7-2,TRBJ2-7,ASSPATRGAYEQY
TRBV12-3/TRBV12-4,TRBJ2-1,ASSPPGTSGSYNEQF
TRBV5-1,TRBJ2-3,ASRSVGSTDTQY
TRBV7-9,TRBJ2-1,ASSFRLTGGQHEQF
TRBV18,TRBJ2-1,ASSPAGQLNNEQF
TRBV7-8,TRBJ2-1,ASSLGSASYNEQF
TRBV4-1,TRBJ1-1,ASSRTDTGRSEAF
TRBV7-8,TRBJ1-5,ASSAQGANQPQH
TRBV11-2,TRBJ2-5,ASSLGPVIAYEQY
TRBV10-3,TRBJ2-2,AMSGRTGELF
TRBV7-6,TRBJ1-4,ASSSNRGSNEKLF
TRBV20-1,TRBJ2-3,SVLQRGGPDTQY
TRBV28,TRBJ2-1,ASSPSRIEQF
TRBV29-1,TRBJ2-5,SVEAAQSTGKETQY
TRBV30,TRBJ2-1,AWDGLAGVDEQF
TRBV3-1,TRBJ2-7,ASSQDLPGIRD
TRBV5-5,TRBJ1-5,ASSYDRVQQPQH
TRBV9,TRBJ2-1,ASSVVVDNEQF
TRBV20-1,TRBJ2-7,SGGPGPYEQY
TRBV20-1,TRBJ1-1,SARDRRGLNTEAF
TRBV24-1,TRBJ2-2,ATSDGQVTGELF
TRBV7-9,TRBJ2-7,ASSPKEVYEQY
TRBV7-6,TRBJ2-7,ASSLGSSGRREQY
TRBV18,TRBJ2-7,ASSPGRGGSSYEQY
TRBV3-1,TRBJ2-7,ASSQARGGYEQY
TRBV25-1,TRBJ2-3,AQTGTGTDTQY
TRBV15,TRBJ2-1,ATSDDRGPNEQF
TRBV15,TRBJ2-3,ATSRDPAGAGYTSTDMQY
TRBV12-3/TRBV12-4,TRBJ2-4,ASTFGGTYGKNIQY
TRBV6-5,TRBJ2-1,ASSYSGVDEQF
TRBV15,TRBJ2-1,ATSREGEVETQF
TRBV19,TRBJ2-2,ASSMETGNTGELF
TRBV20-1,TRBJ2-1,SAREGLAGVNEQF
TRBV10-3,TRBJ2-3,AISWERLADGEDTQY